This entry lists 21 T cell receptor beta chains sequenced from one sample in a study of T-cell memory formation after mild COVID-19. One entry per CDR3 protein, called by TCRdb with MiXCR from the 5' RACE reads. The sample carries approximately 290,000 distinct CDR3 sequences, 15% to 20% recorded once. Specimen: PBMCs or a T cell subset sorted from them (not recorded which). These receptors all come from a man between 18 and 35 years old who had mild COVID-19 (a few samples of this study predate the infection). Cell type and time point are not known.

This clonotype was seen a handful of times. As DNA, the CDR3 is TGTGCCAGCAGTCCGGGACTCAGGGGGGATCAGCCCCAGCATTTT. It yields the protein CASSPGLRGDQPQHF. This chain connects TRBV6-2 or TRBV6-3 to TRBJ1-5; 7 bases line up with TRBD1. This CDR3 comprises 15 residues. J gave up 5 bases and V 5 bases, and 9 bases lay outside the gene matches. Germline V gene data show CDR1 as MNHEY and CDR2 as SVGEGT.

This clonotype has ten or more counts. This chain links TRBV10-3 with TRBJ2-3, with D unclear. The CDR3 has 12 residues. Trimming took 0 bases from V and 5 from J, leaving 3 bases between them. Germline values: CDR1 ENHRY, CDR2 SYGVKD. The CDR3: CAISESEDTQYF. In DNA, the CDR3 is TGTGCCATCAGTGAGTCGGAAGATACGCAGTATTTT.

This clonotype was detected a few times. V is TRBV6-2 or TRBV6-3 and J is TRBJ1-2; the match to TRBD1 covers 9 bases. Losses at the gene ends were 8 bases for V and 8 bases for J; bases not matched to a gene: 12. Germline V gene sequence: CDR1 MNHEY, CDR2 SVGEGT. The CDR3 loop spans 14 amino acids. CDR3 DNA sequence: TGTGCCAGCGGGGGACAGGGAACGGCACGGGGCTACACCTTC. Encoded protein: CASGGQGTARGYTF.

This rearrangement joins TRBV4-1 to TRBJ1-1; D is ambiguous. V gave up 0 bases and J gave up 1 base, with 18 bases separating them. Looked up from germline, CDR1 is MGHRA and CDR2 is YSYEKL. This CDR3 region has 18 residues. The CDR3 here is CASSQDPPTNIPNTEAFF. The CDR3 DNA follows: TGCGCCAGCAGCCAAGATCCCCCCACTAATATACCGAACACTGAAGCTTTCTTT.

This chain joins TRBV7-9 and TRBJ1-5; D remains ambiguous. Germline values: CDR1 SEHNR, CDR2 FQNEAQ (reference sequence). CDR3 size: 15 residues. The V end lost 3 bases, the J end lost 1 base, and 10 bases lay between the germline ends. CDR3 amino acids: CASSFPAESNQPQHF. In DNA, the CDR3 is TGTGCCAGCAGCTTTCCCGCAGAGAGCAATCAGCCCCAGCATTTT.

The table lists this clonotype with a few counts. The V gene is TRBV20-1, the J gene TRBJ1-1, with D maybe TRBD1 (6 bases). The V and J ends lost 6 bases and 6 bases respectively, with 14 bases between them. This CDR3 region has 12 residues. Germline CDR1 reads DFQATT; CDR2 reads SNEGSKA (reference sequence). The CDR3 here is CSARGRVAEAFF. The CDR3 DNA reads TGCAGTGCCAGGGGCAGGGTGGCTGAAGCTTTCTTT.

The gene calls are TRBV6-5 and TRBJ1-2, with D perhaps TRBD1 (6 bases). CDR1 and CDR2 from the germline V gene are MNHEY and SVGAGI. The CDR3 has 14 residues. Trimming took off 7 bases at V and 2 bases at J, with 14 bases between the two ends. For the CDR3, the DNA is TGTGCCAGCACCACAGGACAGCCCAACTATGGCTACACCTTC. Encoded protein: CASTTGQPNYGYTF.

This chain links TRBV20-1 with TRBJ2-5, with TRBD2 matching over 7 bases. The CDR3 is 13 amino acids. The trim removed 2 bases at V and 5 bases at J, leaving 5 bases unmatched. Germline V lookup: CDR1 DFQATT, CDR2 SNEGSKA (reference sequence). The CDR3, as DNA: TGCAGTGCTAGAAAATTGGGGGGGGAGACCCAGTACTTC. Residues: CSARKLGGETQYF.

The chain carries TRBV6-6 and TRBJ2-1; 8 positions agree with TRBD1. This CDR3 has 15 residues. Germline CDR1 is MNHNY and CDR2 is SVGAGI (reference sequence). Germline trimming cut 6 bases from V and 1 base from J; bases unmatched to any gene: 5. CDR3 sequence reads: CASSQDRGSYNEQFF. The CDR3 DNA reads TGTGCCAGCAGCCAAGACAGGGGTTCCTACAATGAGCAGTTCTTC.

The CDR3 here is CASRRPGQGRQPQHF. The CDR3 DNA reads as TGTGCCAGCAGGCGCCCGGGACAGGGGAGACAGCCCCAGCATTTT. V usage is TRBV6-1 and J usage is TRBJ1-5; 10 nucleotides agree with TRBD1. V shed 6 bases and J 7 bases; nucleotides not matched to a gene: 9. CDR1 is MNHNS, CDR2 SASEGT, per germline. This CDR3 region has 15 residues.

The V call is TRBV28, the J call TRBJ2-3, with 16 nucleotides matching TRBD2. J was trimmed by 9 bases and V by 6 bases; bases with no gene match: 9. Germline CDR1 reads MDHEN; CDR2 reads SYDVKM. This CDR3 has 16 residues. CDR3 nucleotides: TGTGCCAGCAGACCGACCGGGACTAGCGGGGGGGTGACGCAGTATTTT. The encoded protein is CASRPTGTSGGVTQYF.

This clonotype was observed a handful of times. The chain joins TRBV4-1 to TRBJ1-1; 10 bases are a match to TRBD1. Germline V lookup: CDR1 MGHRA, CDR2 YSYEKL. The CDR3 has 15 residues. V dropped 2 bases and J dropped 6; count of bases not matched to a gene: 6. CDR3 sequence: CASSQFRDRGAEAFF. As DNA, the CDR3 is TGCGCCAGCAGCCAATTCCGGGACAGGGGCGCTGAAGCTTTCTTT.

V usage is TRBV29-1 and J usage is TRBJ2-3; D tentatively reads TRBD1 or TRBD2 (6 bases each). V was cut by 4 bases and J by 3 bases, with 17 bases left in between. Germline loops: CDR1 SQVTM, CDR2 ANQGSEA. The CDR3 is made up of 15 amino acids. The CDR3 reads CSVVSPRGPTDTQYF. CDR3 bases: TGCAGCGTTGTCTCTCCCCGGGGGCCTACAGATACGCAGTATTTT.

CDR3 region: CASSQGAQPQHF. The CDR3 region has the DNA TGTGCCAGCAGTCAGGGGGCTCAGCCCCAGCATTTT. This chain connects TRBV4-2 to TRBJ1-5, with TRBD1 identical over 8 bases. The germline V gene encodes CDR1 LGHNA and CDR2 YNFKEQ. V was pared by 6 bases and J by 6 bases, with 1 base of the junction left unmatched. The CDR3 consists of 12 residues.

The chain uses TRBV9 and TRBJ2-3, with D possibly matching TRBD2 (7 bases). The germline V and J ends were trimmed by 4 bases and 3 bases, with 15 bases remaining between them. Germline lookup yields CDR1 SGDLS and CDR2 YYNGEE. The CDR3 has 15 residues. The DNA for the CDR3 is TGTGCCAGCAGCAGGGGGGGCATAGGAACAGATACGCAGTATTTT. It codes for CASSRGGIGTDTQYF.

The chain couples TRBV4-3 to TRBJ2-1; 11 bases line up with TRBD1. V trimming: 4 bases; J trimming: 10 bases; junction bases outside the gene matches: 9. Germline V CDR1 and CDR2: LGHNA, YSLEER. This CDR3 comprises 15 residues. CDR3 nucleotides: TGCGCCAGCAGCCTAGGACAGGGGGCGAGTCAGGAGCAGTTCTTC. Its protein is CASSLGQGASQEQFF.

The V gene is TRBV9, the J gene TRBJ1-3, with a tentative D call TRBD1 (6 bases). Germline V gene lookup returns CDR1 SGDLS and CDR2 YYNGEE. CDR3 size: 13 residues. The V end was cut by 5 bases, the J end by 0 bases, with 6 bases between. CDR3 region: CASRDSSGNTIYF. For the CDR3, the DNA is TGTGCCAGCAGGGACAGCTCTGGAAACACCATATATTTT. The full variable domain, in which reference TRBV9 and TRBJ1-3 provide the parts outside the CDR3, is DSGVTQTPKHLITATGQRVTLRCSPRSGDLSVYWYQQSLDQGLQFLIQYYNGEERAKGNILERFSAQQFPDLHSELNLSSLELGDSALYFCASRDSSGNTIYFGEGSWLTVV.

This chain uses TRBV7-9 with TRBJ1-5; 7 nucleotides align to TRBD1. With 6 bases clipped from V and 3 bases from J, the junction kept 8 bases outside the gene matches. This CDR3 has 15 amino acids. Looked up from germline, CDR1 is SEHNR and CDR2 is FQNEAQ (reference sequence). The CDR3 nucleotides read TGTGCCAGCAGTATGAAGACAGGGACCAATCAGCCCCAGCATTTT. Translating it yields CASSMKTGTNQPQHF.

The rearrangement joins TRBV5-1 to TRBJ1-5, with TRBD1 matching over 8 bases. CDR1 and CDR2 (germline): SGHRS, YFSETQ. With 3 bases clipped from V and 6 bases from J, the junction kept 8 bases outside the gene matches. CDR3 length: 15 amino acids. CDR3 region: CASSSTGALSQPQHF. CDR3 sequence (DNA): TGCGCCAGCAGCTCGACAGGGGCCCTCAGTCAGCCCCAGCATTTT. Supplemented by reference TRBV5-1 and TRBJ1-5, the full variable domain reads KAGVTQTPRYLIKTRGQQVTLSCSPISGHRSVSWYQQTPGQGLQFLFEYFSETQRNKGNFPGRFSGRQFSNSRSEMNVSTLELGDSALYLCASSSTGALSQPQHFGDGTRLSIL.

This chain uses TRBV3-1 with TRBJ2-5, with 11 bases fitting TRBD2. The CDR3 loop spans 16 amino acids. Trimming at V came to 0 bases and at J to 7 bases, leaving 7 bases not matched to a gene. Germline CDR1 LGHDT, CDR2 YNNKEL (reference sequence). The CDR3 reads CASSQDTSGGPGTQYF. The CDR3 DNA reads as TGTGCCAGCAGCCAAGACACTAGCGGGGGCCCGGGGACCCAGTACTTC.

CDR3 sequence reads: CASSQAQGFYEQYF. The DNA of the CDR3 is TGCGCCAGCAGCCAAGCCCAGGGTTTCTACGAGCAGTACTTC. This chain uses TRBV4-1 with TRBJ2-7, with D possibly being TRBD1 (5 bases). Germline CDR1 and CDR2: MGHRA and YSYEKL. The CDR3 extends over 14 amino acids. Trimming pared 1 base from V and 3 bases from J, leaving 10 bases between.